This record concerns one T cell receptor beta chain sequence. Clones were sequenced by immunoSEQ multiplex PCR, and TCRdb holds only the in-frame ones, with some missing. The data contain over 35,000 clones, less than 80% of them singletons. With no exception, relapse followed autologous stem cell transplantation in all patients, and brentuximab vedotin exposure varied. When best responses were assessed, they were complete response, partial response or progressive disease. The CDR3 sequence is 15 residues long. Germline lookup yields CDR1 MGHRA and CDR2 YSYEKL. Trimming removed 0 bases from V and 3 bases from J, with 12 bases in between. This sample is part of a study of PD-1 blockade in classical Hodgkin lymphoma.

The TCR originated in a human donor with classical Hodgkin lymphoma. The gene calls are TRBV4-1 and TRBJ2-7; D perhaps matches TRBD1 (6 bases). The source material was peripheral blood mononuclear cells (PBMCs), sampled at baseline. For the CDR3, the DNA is TGCGCCAGCAGCCAAGAGCACGAACAGGGCTACGAGCAGTACTTC. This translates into CASSQEHEQGYEQYF.